The 32 T cell receptor beta chains listed next were all sequenced from one sample in a study of OX40 agonist ivuxolimab in advanced cancers. Sequencing used immunoSEQ multiplex PCR; TCRdb keeps in-frame clones, though not all of them. The sample contains tens of thousands of clones, 75% to 95% of which appear only once. The sample in question was CD4+ or CD8+ T cells sorted from blood, obtained in a trial of the OX40 agonist ivuxolimab. All receptors come from an adult with an advanced solid tumor such as melanoma, head and neck, liver or kidney cancer.

The chain has TRBV29-1 and TRBJ2-5, with 8 bases lining up with TRBD1. CDR1 is SQVTM, CDR2 ANQGSEA, per germline. The CDR3 sequence is 13 residues long. Trimming removed 2 bases from V and 5 bases from J; junction bases left unmatched: 4. The CDR3 DNA follows: TGCAGCGTTGAATGGGGGACAGGCGAGACCCAGTACTTC. This codes for CSVEWGTGETQYF.

The chain combines TRBV5-4 with TRBJ2-3; 14 positions agree with TRBD2. Germline V CDR1 and CDR2: SGHNT, YYREEE (reference sequence). The CDR3 totals 19 residues. V shed 4 bases, J shed 4 bases, and the junction held 14 bases outside the gene matches. The DNA for the CDR3 is TGTGCCAGCAGCCCCCGGGGCCCCGCGACTAGCGGGGGGGCAGATACGCAGTATTTT. Translated: CASSPRGPATSGGADTQYF.

V and J are TRBV7-9 and TRBJ2-7, with a tentative D call TRBD2 (5 bases). V lost 1 base to trimming and J lost 4 bases, with 8 bases between them. The CDR3 spans 13 residues. Germline V gives CDR1 SEHNR, CDR2 FQNEAQ (reference sequence). This CDR3 is CASSLDTGYEQYF. CDR3 sequence (DNA): TGTGCCAGCAGCTTAGATACGGGATACGAGCAGTACTTC.

V usage is TRBV5-1 and J usage is TRBJ2-5; TRBD2 matches at 9 bases. In germline, CDR1 is SGHRS, CDR2 YFSETQ. Trimming at V came to 2 bases and at J to 5 bases, leaving 4 bases not matched to a gene. The CDR3 is 14 residues long. DNA for the CDR3: TGCGCCAGCAGCTTCGCGGGGGGGCCGGAGACCCAGTACTTC. Protein product: CASSFAGGPETQYF.

V is TRBV25-1 and J is TRBJ2-5; D assignment may be TRBD1 or TRBD2 (6 bases each). The CDR3 length is 15 residues. CDR1 and CDR2 from the germline V gene are MGHDK and SYGVNS. The V and J ends lost 1 base and 5 bases respectively, with 14 bases between them. The CDR3 DNA reads as TGTGCCAGCAGTGAATCCGAAGGGGGAGGCGAGACCCAGTACTTC. Translated, it gives CASSESEGGGETQYF. Full variable domain (rest looked up from reference TRBV25-1 and TRBJ2-5): EADIYQTPRYLVIGTGKKITLECSQTMGHDKMYWYQQDPGMELHLIHYSYGVNSTEKGDLSSESTVSRIRTEHFPLTLESARPSHTSQYLCASSESEGGGETQYFGPGTRLLVL.

The gene calls are TRBV6-5 and TRBJ2-4, with TRBD2 matching 9 bases. CDR1 and CDR2 from the germline V gene are MNHEY and SVGAGI. Trimming cost V 6 bases and J 8 bases; bases outside gene matches: 11. This CDR3 spans 15 amino acids. The CDR3 DNA is TGTGCCAGCAGCCCCGGCGGGGGGGCGAGGTACATTCAGTACTTC. Residues: CASSPGGGARYIQYF.

The chain has TRBV5-1 and TRBJ1-1; D unclear. Trimming took 2 bases from V and 3 from J, leaving 11 bases between them. The CDR3 contains 14 residues. Germline V gene sequence: CDR1 SGHRS, CDR2 YFSETQ. The DNA of the CDR3 is TGCGCCAGCAGCTTCAAAGGTGGGGACACTGAAGCTTTCTTT. Amino acids: CASSFKGGDTEAFF.

The V and J genes are TRBV2 and TRBJ2-7, with D maybe TRBD1 (5 bases). The germline CDR1 and CDR2 sequences are SNHLY and FYNNEI. The CDR3 spans 16 residues. With 0 bases removed from V and 1 base from J, the gap between germline ends came to 13 bases. The CDR3 here is CASSEALGVLSYEQYF. The CDR3 DNA is TGTGCCAGCAGTGAAGCGCTAGGGGTTTTGTCCTACGAGCAGTACTTC.

The chain has TRBV5-8 and TRBJ1-1; no reliable D call. The CDR3 consists of 15 residues. Between the trimmed V and J ends, which lost 0 bases and 11 bases, there was a span of 20 bases. Per the germline V gene, CDR1 is SGHTS and CDR2 is YDEGEE. CDR3 in amino acids: CASSLGHNEATAAFF. As DNA, the CDR3 is TGTGCCAGCAGCTTGGGTCACAACGAAGCCACGGCGGCTTTCTTT.

The chain combines TRBV29-1 with TRBJ1-1; TRBD1 is a possible D gene (6 bases). V was trimmed by 6 bases and J by 5 bases, leaving 13 bases between them. From germline, CDR1 is SQVTM and CDR2 ANQGSEA. The CDR3 length is 12 residues. Written as DNA, the CDR3 is TGCAGCGTCGGAGGCCAGGGGACTGAAGCTTTCTTT. This encodes CSVGGQGTEAFF.

V gene TRBV5-5 combines with J gene TRBJ2-7; D is uncertain. Trimming took 1 base from V and 4 from J, leaving 3 bases between them. Germline V gene sequence: CDR1 SGHKS, CDR2 YYEKEE (reference sequence). This CDR3 comprises 11 residues. CDR3 nucleotide sequence: TGTGCCAGCAGCTTGTATTACGAGCAGTACTTC. It codes for CASSLYYEQYF.

V usage is TRBV2 and J usage is TRBJ2-1; perhaps TRBD2 as D (5 bases). The CDR3 covers 11 residues. Between the trimmed V and J ends, which lost 7 bases and 10 bases, there was a span of 11 bases. Per germline, CDR1 SNHLY and CDR2 FYNNEI. The chain's CDR3 is CASTGGVEQFF. CDR3 in DNA: TGTGCCAGCACCGGAGGCGTAGAGCAGTTCTTC.

This chain links TRBV9 with TRBJ1-3; the D is unclear. The CDR3 consists of 15 residues. V lost 5 bases to trimming and J lost 0 bases, with 12 bases between them. In germline, CDR1 is SGDLS, CDR2 YYNGEE. CDR3 nucleotide sequence: TGTGCCAGCAGTTCGCGGGCCCACTCTGGAAACACCATATATTTT. This translates into CASSSRAHSGNTIYF. Looking up the rest from reference TRBV9 and TRBJ1-3 gives the full variable domain: DSGVTQTPKHLITATGQRVTLRCSPRSGDLSVYWYQQSLDQGLQFLIQYYNGEERAKGNILERFSAQQFPDLHSELNLSSLELGDSALYFCASSSRAHSGNTIYFGEGSWLTVV.

The chain couples TRBV7-9 to TRBJ1-4; possible D gene TRBD1, 5 bases. Germline CDR1 reads SEHNR; CDR2 reads FQNEAQ (reference sequence). The germline V and J ends were trimmed by 5 bases and 3 bases, with 10 bases remaining between them. CDR3 size: 14 residues. DNA of the CDR3: TGTGCCAGCAGCCCCGTAGGGGCTAATGAAAAACTGTTTTTT. It specifies CASSPVGANEKLFF. Supplemented by reference TRBV7-9 and TRBJ1-4, the full variable domain reads DTGVSQNPRHKITKRGQNVTFRCDPISEHNRLYWYRQTLGQGPEFLTYFQNEAQLEKSRLLSDRFSAERPKGSFSTLEIQRTEQGDSAMYLCASSPVGANEKLFFGSGTQLSVL.

The chain combines TRBV5-1 with TRBJ2-6; D gene unclear. Germline CDR1 is SGHRS and CDR2 is YFSETQ. The CDR3 has 12 amino acids. V was cut by 0 bases and J by 9 bases, with 4 bases left in between. CDR3 nucleotides: TGCGCCAGCAGCTTGGGTGACAACGTCCTGACTTTC. It yields the protein CASSLGDNVLTF.

The genes are TRBV18 and TRBJ2-3, with a tentative D call TRBD1 (6 bases). Trimming took 0 bases from V and 5 from J, leaving 21 bases between them. CDR3 length equals 18 residues. Germline CDR1 and CDR2: KGHSH and LQKENI. CDR3 in DNA: TGTGCCAGCTCACCACCGAATTCCGGCAGGGGTAGTGGAGATACGCAGTATTTT. This translates into CASSPPNSGRGSGDTQYF.

The chain joins TRBV11-2 to TRBJ2-5; 11 nucleotides agree with TRBD2. The CDR3 consists of 16 residues. Germline trimming cut 6 bases from V and 4 bases from J; bases unmatched to any gene: 10. In germline, CDR1 is SGHAT, CDR2 FQNNGV. CDR3 sequence: CASSPPGLAARETQYF. The CDR3 nucleotides read TGTGCCAGCAGTCCCCCGGGACTAGCGGCCCGAGAGACCCAGTACTTC.

The rearrangement uses TRBV28 and TRBJ2-1; 8 positions agree with TRBD2. From germline, CDR1 is MDHEN and CDR2 SYDVKM. This CDR3 comprises 15 residues. Trimming removed 5 bases from V and 8 bases from J; junction bases left unmatched: 11. Written as DNA, the CDR3 is TGTGCCAGCAGTCCCCCCGGGACTAGGCGTGATGAGCAGTTCTTC. Translating gives CASSPPGTRRDEQFF.

CDR3 in DNA: TGTGCCAGCACCGGGACGCCTTACGAGCAGTACTTC. Residues: CASTGTPYEQYF. This chain links TRBV2 with TRBJ2-7, with D perhaps matching TRBD1 or TRBD2 (5 bases each). V lost 7 bases and J 4 bases, leaving 11 bases between the germline ends. The CDR3 contains 12 residues. Germline CDR1 is SNHLY and CDR2 is FYNNEI.

V is TRBV7-2 and J is TRBJ2-7, with D tentatively TRBD2 (5 bases). The germline CDR1 and CDR2 sequences are SGHTA and FQGNSA. The ends were cut back, 2 bases at V and 5 bases at J, with 13 bases in the middle. The CDR3 is 14 residues long. Here the CDR3 reads CASSLFPGINEQYF. The DNA of the CDR3 is TGTGCCAGCAGCTTATTCCCGGGGATTAACGAGCAGTACTTC. Drawing the rest from reference TRBV7-2 and TRBJ2-7, the complete variable domain is GAGVSQSPSNKVTEKGKDVELRCDPISGHTALYWYRQSLGQGLEFLIYFQGNSAPDKSGLPSDRFSAERTGGSVSTLTIQRTQQEDSAVYLCASSLFPGINEQYFGPGTRLTVT.

The CDR3 loop reads CASRRTGGTETQYF. The DNA of the CDR3 is TGTGCCAGCAGACGGACAGGGGGCACAGAGACCCAGTACTTC. The chain carries TRBV11-1 and TRBJ2-5, with 11 bases identical to TRBD1. This CDR3 is built from 14 residues. V shed 6 bases, J shed 4 bases, and the junction held 4 bases outside the gene matches. The V gene's germline CDR1 is SGHAT and CDR2 FQDESV (reference sequence).

This clone has just one count. A read error may produce the germline difference seen at one junction end. V usage is TRBV18 and J usage is TRBJ1-4, with unresolved D. Per germline, CDR1 KGHSH and CDR2 LQKENI. This CDR3 comprises 13 residues. The CDR3 region has the DNA TGTGCCACCTCAAGGGCCAAGACCGAAAAACTGTTTTTT. Translation gives CATSRAKTEKLFF.

The rearrangement joins TRBV9 to TRBJ2-1; TRBD2 might be the D (5 bases). The V end was cut by 2 bases, the J end by 7 bases, with 22 bases between. Per germline, CDR1 SGDLS and CDR2 YYNGEE. The CDR3 extends over 17 amino acids. This chain's CDR3 is CASSVGRADLRVNEQFF. The CDR3 region has the DNA TGTGCCAGCAGCGTCGGGCGGGCGGACCTTCGTGTGAATGAGCAGTTCTTC.

This chain joins TRBV10-3 and TRBJ2-3, with 8 positions matching TRBD2. Trimming at V came to 10 bases and at J to 7 bases, leaving 16 bases not matched to a gene. The CDR3 is made up of 15 amino acids. Germline CDR1 is ENHRY and CDR2 is SYGVKD. CDR3: CATRDDGGALYTQYF. The CDR3 nucleotides are TGTGCCACCCGAGATGACGGGGGGGCTTTGTATACGCAGTATTTT.

The chain combines TRBV7-2 with TRBJ1-2; possible D gene TRBD1, 5 bases. CDR1 SGHTA and CDR2 FQGNSA come from the germline V gene. Trimming took off 3 bases at V and 2 bases at J, with 13 bases between the two ends. The CDR3 length is 15 residues. CDR3 sequence (DNA): TGTGCCAGCAGCTTCGGGGGTGAGAGAAACTATGGCTACACCTTC. It specifies CASSFGGERNYGYTF.

CDR3 in DNA: TGCAGCGTCCACGGGACAAACCTCGTGGATGAGCAGTTCTTC. Translated, it gives CSVHGTNLVDEQFF. The chain recombines TRBV29-1 with TRBJ2-1, with a tentative D call TRBD1 (6 bases). CDR3 length: 14 residues. Germline V gene sequence: CDR1 SQVTM, CDR2 ANQGSEA. V shed 6 bases and J shed 8 bases, with 20 bases lying between them.

The V call is TRBV30, the J call TRBJ2-5; TRBD2 matches 8 bases. The CDR3 extends over 15 amino acids. The germline CDR1 and CDR2 sequences are GTSNPN and SVGIG (reference sequence). The V segment lost 3 bases and the J segment 4 bases; nucleotides outside the gene matches: 10. The CDR3 reads CAWRVAGGGAETQYF. The CDR3 nucleotides read TGTGCCTGGAGGGTCGCGGGGGGAGGGGCAGAGACCCAGTACTTC.

The rearrangement links TRBV7-2 to TRBJ1-2, with D uncertain. Germline CDR1 reads SGHTA; CDR2 reads FQGNSA. The CDR3 is 11 amino acids. V lost 5 bases, J lost 5 bases, and 6 bases lay in between. This CDR3 reads CASSPGYGYTF. DNA for the CDR3: TGTGCCAGCAGCCCGGGGTATGGCTACACCTTC.

The CDR3 reads CASGLVRSSRRQGRGEQFF. The DNA of the CDR3 is TGTGCTAGTGGTTTGGTACGATCGTCCCGGAGACAGGGGCGAGGTGAGCAGTTCTTC. This chain connects TRBV12-5 to TRBJ2-1; 8 bases match TRBD1. The CDR3 extends over 19 amino acids. The germline CDR1 and CDR2 sequences are LGHNT and FRNRAP. Trimming removed 0 bases from V and 9 bases from J; junction bases left unmatched: 19.

V is TRBV28 and J is TRBJ1-4; D not resolved. Trimming pared 2 bases from V and 6 bases from J, leaving 10 bases between. The germline CDR1 and CDR2 sequences are MDHEN and SYDVKM. The CDR3 has 14 amino acids. The CDR3 nucleotides are TGTGCCAGCAGTTTAGCAAGCGGGGATGAAAAACTGTTTTTT. This codes for CASSLASGDEKLFF.

This clone was picked up one time. V and J are TRBV10-3 and TRBJ2-3; 8 bases align to TRBD1. Germline CDR1 and CDR2: ENHRY and SYGVKD. V was pared by 4 bases and J by 1 base, with 4 bases of the junction left unmatched. CDR3 length: 15 residues. The CDR3 coding sequence is TGTGCCATCAGTGGTGGGACAGGACGCACAGATACGCAGTATTTT. Residues: CAISGGTGRTDTQYF.

The J gene is TRBJ1-1, the V gene TRBV6-1; D may be TRBD1 (5 bases). The CDR3 length is 13 residues. Trimming left V 8 bases short and J 1 base short, with 11 bases between. Looked up from germline, CDR1 is MNHNS and CDR2 is SASEGT. The CDR3 region is CASAHQGNTEAFF. The CDR3 DNA reads TGTGCCAGCGCTCATCAGGGGAACACTGAAGCTTTCTTT.